The following is a TCR beta chain sequence with its context. Only a few counts were recorded for this clonotype. No clone much larger than this one lies a single base away; base qualities are absent. PBMCs were stained with CellTrace CFSE and grown for 6 days in RPMI containing around 8.1% human serum and peptide pools at around 1.1 ug/mL each. Unfixed proliferating CD4 T cells were sorted on a BD FACSAria as live CD56-CD19-CD16-CD3+CD4+ CFSE-low cells. Enrolled adults were healthy and were found to be seronegative for ZIKV, JEV, YFV, DENV and WNV by microneutralization screening. Samples came from a phase 1, double-blinded, randomized, placebo-controlled trial of an alum-adjuvanted Zika purified-inactivated virus (ZPIV) vaccine. Peripheral blood mononuclear cells were isolated using a standard procedure and kept frozen in liquid nitrogen until needed. The data were obtained in a study of Japanese encephalitis immunity and Zika vaccine responses (dated by TCRdb to 2020 to 2022). Describing the broader study: Three 5.0 ug doses of alum-adjuvanted ZPIV were administered to included participants at weeks 0, 4 and 28. Twelve participants were given two doses of JEV vaccine (IXIARO) 28 days apart, two to three months before the first ZPIV dose. Before ZPIV, twelve participants got a single dose of YFV vaccine (YF-VAX), while 8 to 10 participants were flavivirus-naive. More than five representative participants from each pre-vaccination group were selected for TCR sequencing, using samples from week 0 (after pre-vaccination and before ZPIV) and week 52. In addition, the TCR repertoires of a few flavivirus-naive individuals were analyzed at weeks 2, 6 and 52 after ZPIV vaccination began. The stimulations used peptide pools from ZIKV structural proteins divided into flavivirus-conserved and non-conserved sets, or JEV or YFV peptides that matched the pre-vaccination. ZIKV peptides were 15-mers overlapping by 11 residues, selected for NetMHCpan/NetMHCII-predicted epitopes with affinity below 50 nM. The study examined whether earlier vaccination against Japanese encephalitis virus (JEV) or yellow fever virus (YFV) influenced CD4 T cell responses to the Zika vaccine.

What the authors observed across the whole study: The analysis covered only a subset of trial participants who had three doses and adequate samples, rather than the whole vaccinated cohort. In JEV-pre-vaccinated donors, the repertoire richness of CD4 T cells responding to conserved ZIKV epitopes decreased significantly after ZPIV. Samples grouped by participant and showed no similarity between individuals, suggesting that no public TCRs were detected. Only a few individuals showed CD8 T cell responses to the ZIKV peptide pools, and those responses were of very low magnitude. Peptide-pool deconvolution was not performed because of sample size limitations, and consequently the individual peptides driving cross-reactive responses were not identified. JEV-pre-vaccinated donors showed higher repertoire similarity across time-points and stimulations than YFV-pre-vaccinated donors, indicating more clonotypes common to ZIKV and JEV stimulation.

The library came from 5' RACE. Before sequencing, TCRbeta libraries were pooled in proportion to the sorted cell numbers of each library. Total RNA from sorted cells was extracted with RNAzol RT, and cDNA was made with an oligo(dT) primer and a template-switching oligo. The TCRbeta V-CDR3-J region was PCR-amplified with Kapa HiFi using a SMARTer oligo primer and a TCRbeta constant-region primer. A second PCR added Illumina adaptors and sample-specific index barcodes, with HighPrep bead cleanup and Bioanalyzer confirmation of a roughly 650 bp band. The libraries were sequenced on an Illumina MiSeq using 2x151 bp paired-end reads. The paper's processing steps were these. An in-house Java program demultiplexed the reads, and MiXCR assigned TCRbeta annotations and counted clonotypes. Repertoire overlap was measured with Morisita-Horn indices from the R package vegan, along with UPGMA clustering and Circos plots of recurring clonotypes. Shannon diversity and richness were each normalized to the maximum value possible given the input cell numbers, so the resulting values fell between 0 and 1. CDR3beta sequences were aligned with MUSCLE, distances computed with SeqinR, and multidimensional scaling plotted in R. TCRdb reprocessed the public reads (quality trimming at Q25 with fastp, clone calling with MiXCR) and kept in-frame beta chains. Every distinct CDR3 protein forms one entry, paired with its most common genes and DNA. Here the V and J calls rest on TCRdb's processing, not on the authors' analysis. Across this sample there are some 1,800 distinct CDR3 sequences, with 5.3% seen only once. The leading ten clones occupy 28% of the sample.

The sequence derives from an adult woman who received an inactivated Zika virus vaccine. The sequencing here drew on antigen-activated CD4+ T cells from blood, cultured, taken during a Zika inactivated vaccine study.

The nucleotide sequence reads as follows: TGTGCCAGCAGCTCCATAACGCTGGGGAATGAGCAGTTCTTC. Its protein reads: CASSSITLGNEQFF. The rearrangement joined TRBV11-2 to TRBJ2-1, with no confident D gene call. Inclusive of the bounding cysteine and phenylalanine, the CDR3 is 14 residues long. Of the read, only the CDR3 DNA is kept; its 42 bases are in frame from base 1. The junction shows trimming of 4 bases on V and 7 bases on J, plus 14 bases between the germline ends. CDR1 and CDR2 are read off the germline V gene as SGHAT and FQNNGV. Reference TRBV11-2 and TRBJ2-1 proteins supply the regions before and after the CDR3; the full variable domain is: EAGVAQSPRYKIIEKRQSVAFWCNPISGHATLYWYQQILGQGPKLLIQFQNNGVVDDSQLPKDRFSAERLKGVDSTLKIQPAKLEDSAVYLCASSSITLGNEQFFGPGTRLTVL.